One sample yielded the 16 T cell receptor beta chains listed below, sequenced in a study of post-analysis software for immune sequencing data. Whole-study results and caveats: Higher frequency in patients than in controls was seen for about 5 TRBV segments, with TRBV5-6, TRBV5-1 and TRBV20-1 among them.

No antigen is known for these receptors. Built from TCR beta cDNA, the libraries had unique molecular identifiers in them. TCRdb re-called the PCR reads through MiXCR, storing one row per CDR3 protein. The sample carries 450,000 to 650,000 distinct CDR3 sequences, about 40% recorded once. The sequencing sample was made of blood. These receptors were collected from a girl aged 10-17 years with multiple sclerosis.

The chain uses TRBV28 and TRBJ1-2; D is unresolved. Trimming shortened V by 2 bases and J by 10 bases, and 14 bases separated the two germline ends. CDR1 and CDR2 (germline): MDHEN, SYDVKM. CDR3 size: 13 residues. DNA for the CDR3: TGTGCCAGCAGTTTACGGGATATCCCGCTCTACACCTTC. The encoded protein is CASSLRDIPLYTF.

This clonotype has only a few counts. The chain uses TRBV7-9 and TRBJ1-2; no clear D. The CDR3 covers 11 residues. Trimming took 1 base from V and 7 from J, leaving 4 bases between them. Germline CDR1 is SEHNR and CDR2 is FQNEAQ (reference sequence). The CDR3 DNA follows: TGTGCCAGCAGCTTAGAGCTTGGCTACACCTTC. Its protein product is CASSLELGYTF.

This rearrangement joins TRBV7-2 to TRBJ1-5; no firm D call. The V end was cut by 5 bases, the J end by 5 bases, with 25 bases between. CDR1 and CDR2 (germline): SGHTA, FQGNSA. The CDR3 has 18 amino acids. CDR3 sequence: CASSPIAEAKRMHQPQHF. The CDR3 region has the DNA TGTGCCAGCAGCCCTATAGCTGAGGCGAAAAGAATGCATCAGCCCCAGCATTTT.

The rearrangement links TRBV7-9 to TRBJ1-1; D is unresolved. In germline, CDR1 is SEHNR, CDR2 FQNEAQ (reference sequence). This CDR3 spans 14 amino acids. V lost 4 bases, J lost 3 bases, and 12 bases lay in between. The CDR3 nucleotides read TGTGCCAGCAGCTCCGACCCCGGGGACACTGAAGCTTTCTTT. This gives the protein CASSSDPGDTEAFF.

This clonotype has ten or more counts. The CDR3 nucleotides read TGTGCCAGCAGCCCAAGGGTAGCGGGGGCCCCCGAGCAGTACTTC. Encoded protein: CASSPRVAGAPEQYF. V is TRBV7-2 and J is TRBJ2-7, with 9 nucleotides matching TRBD2. Germline loops: CDR1 SGHTA, CDR2 FQGNSA. The CDR3 is 15 residues long. With V trimmed by 5 bases and J by 6 bases, 11 bases remained unmatched.

The chain joins TRBV29-1 to TRBJ2-3; D might be TRBD1 (6 bases). CDR1 SQVTM and CDR2 ANQGSEA come from the germline V gene. V lost 7 bases and J 4 bases, leaving 12 bases between the germline ends. CDR3 length equals 12 residues. The CDR3 loop reads CSETGFADTQYF. The CDR3 DNA sequence: TGCAGCGAAACAGGGTTTGCAGATACGCAGTATTTT.

This clonotype was seen at least ten times. The junction shows a germline mismatch at one end, possibly a read error. DNA for the CDR3: TGTGCCAGCAGCCTCACTAGCGGCTCCTACGAGCAGTACTTC. It codes for CASSLTSGSYEQYF. The chain carries TRBV5-1 and TRBJ2-7, with TRBD2 identical over 8 bases. Germline CDR1 is SGHRS and CDR2 is YFSETQ. The CDR3 is 14 residues long.

This sequence joins TRBV7-8 and TRBJ2-3; the match to TRBD2 covers 15 bases. The CDR3 runs to 15 residues. Germline lookup yields CDR1 SGHVS and CDR2 FQNEAQ. The J segment lost 6 bases and the V segment lost 6 bases, leaving 4 bases of the junction unmatched. Here the CDR3 DNA reads TGTGCCAGCAGTTGGACTAGCGGGGGGGCCGATACGCAGTATTTT. It specifies CASSWTSGGADTQYF.

The rearrangement links TRBV7-9 to TRBJ2-1, with no clear D. From germline, CDR1 is SEHNR and CDR2 FQNEAQ (reference sequence). CDR3 length: 16 amino acids. V was clipped by 2 bases and J by 2 bases, with 13 bases between them. The CDR3 DNA reads TGTGCCAGCAGCTTATACGGGCCCCGGGCCTACAATGAGCAGTTCTTC. Residues: CASSLYGPRAYNEQFF.

This clonotype appeared a few times. The CDR3: CASSVGAEGHEQYF. The CDR3 region has the DNA TGTGCCAGCAGCGTAGGTGCCGAGGGACACGAGCAGTACTTC. The V and J genes are TRBV9 and TRBJ2-4; D may match TRBD1 or TRBD2 (5 bases each). The J call is doubtful: the DNA matches TRBJ2-7 better. CDR1 and CDR2 (germline): SGDLS, YYNGEE. The CDR3 totals 14 residues.

There are many counts of this clonotype. The chain couples TRBV12-3 or TRBV12-4 to TRBJ2-7; 7 nucleotides match TRBD1. The V and J ends lost 6 bases and 2 bases, in that order; junction bases with no gene match: 4. CDR3 length equals 13 residues. The DNA of the CDR3 is TGTGCCAGCAGCCCGACAGGGACCTACGAGCAGTACTTC. Residues: CASSPTGTYEQYF.

The chain combines TRBV29-1 with TRBJ1-2; perhaps TRBD1 as D (5 bases). This CDR3 is built from 13 residues. Germline values: CDR1 SQVTM, CDR2 ANQGSEA. Between the trimmed V and J ends, which lost 3 bases and 2 bases, there was a span of 10 bases. CDR3 sequence reads: CSVDYRGNYGYTF. CDR3 nucleotide sequence: TGCAGCGTTGATTATCGGGGGAACTATGGCTACACCTTC. Together with reference TRBV29-1 and TRBJ1-2, the CDR3 gives the full variable domain: SAVISQKPSRDICQRGTSLTIQCQVDSQVTMMFWYRQQPGQSLTLIATANQGSEATYESGFVIDKFPISRPNLTFSTLTVSNMSPEDSSIYLCSVDYRGNYGYTFGSGTRLTVV.

The rearrangement links TRBV3-1 to TRBJ2-3; TRBD2 matches at 7 bases. The CDR3 consists of 18 residues. The junction had 21 bases not matched to a gene; V was cut back by 4 bases and J by 8 bases. The germline V gene encodes CDR1 LGHDT and CDR2 YNNKEL (reference sequence). The CDR3 DNA reads TGTGCCAGCAGCCCATCGCGGGAGCCGGGGACCCGTCACGGTACGCAGTATTTT. Translation: CASSPSREPGTRHGTQYF.

The chain combines TRBV18 with TRBJ2-5; no firm D call. CDR3 size: 13 residues. Trimming left V 0 bases short and J 11 bases short, with 13 bases between. From germline, CDR1 is KGHSH and CDR2 LQKENI. The CDR3 nucleotides are TGTGCCAGCTCACCACCGTCGGCACCTGGGCAGTACTTC. It codes for CASSPPSAPGQYF.

This clonotype showed up just a few times. The chain uses TRBV7-9 and TRBJ1-2; the D is unclear. The germline CDR1 and CDR2 sequences are SEHNR and FQNEAQ (reference sequence). V lost 8 bases to trimming and J lost 4 bases, with 17 bases between them. The CDR3 contains 14 residues. CDR3 sequence reads: CASHKGEGAYGYTF. In DNA, the CDR3 is TGTGCCAGCCACAAGGGTGAGGGAGCCTATGGCTACACCTTC.

This chain uses TRBV25-1 with TRBJ2-5, with 11 bases that match TRBD1. CDR3 length: 16 amino acids. Looked up from germline, CDR1 is MGHDK and CDR2 is SYGVNS. With 6 bases clipped from V and 5 bases from J, the junction kept 11 bases outside the gene matches. This CDR3 is CASRNEDRGLFETQYF. DNA of the CDR3: TGTGCCAGCAGGAATGAGGACAGGGGGCTTTTTGAGACCCAGTACTTC.